This TCR beta chain derives from a study of T cells in Graves' hyperthyroidism and ophthalmopathy (dated by TCRdb to between 2018 and 2021). Describing the broader study: Peripheral blood samples were taken at initial diagnosis, before any treatment was given. To identify TCR V-J signatures that set the groups apart, the researchers used a discovery cohort of 100 patients, made up of around 42 with Graves' ophthalmopathy and 57 with stable Graves' hyperthyroidism. An independent validation cohort of about 20 hyperthyroidism patients and 17 patients who later progressed to ophthalmopathy tested prospective prediction of ophthalmopathy. For training and testing, the 80 to 100 patients in the discovery cohort were randomly divided in a 7:3 ratio. In addition, the study compared T-cell repertoires in thyroid tissue and in blood from over 5 Graves' hyperthyroidism patients. Once sampling was done, hyperthyroidism patients were given methimazole at a starting dose of 30 mg daily, whereas ophthalmopathy patients were given high-dose intravenous methylprednisolone. The paper reports TCR Vbeta CDR3 sequencing of some 140 peripheral blood samples: approximately 43 ophthalmopathy, fewer than 80 hyperthyroidism and around 17 progressor patients.

Points on this clonotype: Its antigen is currently not known. No base-level quality is on record; no much larger clone is a single base apart.

Overall study outcomes, separate from this receptor: During validation, the model predicted progression to ophthalmopathy a median of about 6.3 months ahead of onset, with around 71% sensitivity and under 85% specificity. Most expanded thyroid clonotypes (frequency above 0.001) were also detected in blood, suggesting blood repertoires may reflect thyroid immune responses. No statistical method was used to set the sample size in advance, and investigators knew the group allocation. A 13 V-J signature model separated ophthalmopathy from stable hyperthyroidism, with around 91% sensitivity and 81% to 82% specificity in cross-validation and 80%/75% in testing.

Stable Graves' hyperthyroidism was defined as the absence of progression to ophthalmopathy over 18 months of follow-up. Hyperthyroidism patients were newly diagnosed, with disease duration under 2 months, and aged 18 to 65 years. Exclusion was applied to patients with uncontrolled infections, other autoimmune diseases, pregnancy or lactation. Diagnoses relied on clinical symptoms, serum thyroxine and TRAb, thyroid ultrasound and orbital computed tomography. PBMCs were separated from roughly 10 ml of fresh peripheral blood using Ficoll-Paque density gradient centrifugation. Trizol reagent was used to extract total RNA, and RNA quality was then checked on an Agilent 2100 Bioanalyzer. Amplification of TCR beta CDR3 regions was carried out from RNA transcripts. The TCR CDR3 was subjected to a first round of RT-PCR using the HTBI primer set and the Qiagen OneStep RT-PCR kit. Libraries were constructed in a second round of multiplex PCR, after which size selection and purification were carried out. The libraries were sequenced on an Illumina HiSeq2000 using paired-end 100 bp reads. Per the authors' processing: SOAPnuke was used to process the raw data, removing reads that contained adapters or uncalled bases, had a mean Phred below 15, or lacked an exact match to the constant primer or identifier. High-quality paired reads were merged with COPE v1.2.5, and unique nucleotide sequences were defined as clonotypes. Clonotypes were aligned to IMGT TRBV, TRBD and TRBJ reference segments using MiTCR v1.1. The analysis was restricted to V-J combinations with a frequency above 0.0001, which together covered over 99% of the repertoires. The TCS score was defined as F50 (clonal expansion) divided by E x V (chaos), with BLOSUM62-based TCRdist calculated between CDR3 peptides within each V-J. Welch's t-statistics and random forest reduced fewer than 550 V-J features to 10 to 15, which were used in a naive Bayes classifier (R e1071). The public reads were reanalyzed by TCRdb: fastp trimming at Q25, MiXCR alignment, in-frame beta chains only. Every entry covers one CDR3 protein and lists the most common genes and DNA from its rows. The V and J calls follow TCRdb's processing rather than the paper's. The sample includes 550,000 to 600,000 distinct CDR3 sequences, with approximately 15% observed a single time. The ten largest account for 15% to 20% of the sample.

Via the germline V gene, CDR1 is SQVTM and CDR2 ANQGSEA. CDR3 length: 13 amino acids, cysteine to phenylalanine. The CDR3 DNA has 39 bases and is translated from base 1. The V and J genes are TRBV29-1 and TRBJ1-2; matching of 5 bases hints at TRBD1 as the D gene. The clonotype was recovered from a young woman with Graves' hyperthyroidism. The sample comprised blood. The DNA sequence is TGCAGTGTCGGGGGGTCCCAACGCTATGGCTACACCTTC. It specifies CSVGGSQRYGYTF.